One sample yielded the 20 T cell receptor beta chains listed below, sequenced in a study of cytomegalovirus exposure and HLA in healthy donors. A multiplex PCR was run with 60 Vbeta primers and 13 Jbeta primers. Generated by immunoSEQ multiplex PCR, the TCRdb table keeps only in-frame clones and is missing some. The sample has tens of thousands of clones, 75% to 85% seen once. The specimen sequenced was PBMCs. The receptors derive from a man aged 25 to 40 in good health and CMV-seronegative.

The chain employs TRBV6-1 and TRBJ2-7; D is perhaps TRBD2 (6 bases). The ends were cut back, 5 bases at V and 1 base at J, with 6 bases in the middle. Per the germline V gene, CDR1 is MNHNS and CDR2 is SASEGT. This CDR3 is built from 12 residues. CDR3 in amino acids: CASSSGSYEQYF. The CDR3 nucleotides are TGTGCCAGCAGTAGCGGGTCCTACGAGCAGTACTTC.

This clone was picked up one time. V is TRBV15 and J is TRBJ2-5; 12 bases fit TRBD2. The CDR3 sequence is 16 residues long. V gave up 1 base and J gave up 4 bases; unmatched junction bases: 4. Germline values: CDR1 LNHNV, CDR2 YYDKDF (reference sequence). This chain's CDR3 is CATSRVPSGRAETQYF. The CDR3 bases are TGTGCCACCAGCAGAGTCCCTAGCGGGAGGGCAGAGACCCAGTACTTC.

The chain is built from TRBV7-6 and TRBJ1-3; a weak D match, TRBD1 (6 bases). V was trimmed by 5 bases and J by 0 bases, leaving 11 bases between them. Germline lookup yields CDR1 SGHVS and CDR2 FNYEAQ. This CDR3 is 15 amino acids long. The CDR3 spells CASSPGGFSGNTIYF. The CDR3 DNA is TGTGCCAGCAGCCCGGGGGGCTTCTCTGGAAACACCATATATTTT.

The chain has TRBV10-1 and TRBJ2-1; 11 bases are a match to TRBD2. The CDR3 extends over 15 amino acids. The ends lost 5 bases at V and 0 bases at J; junction bases unmatched: 0. CDR1 WNHNN and CDR2 SYGVQD come from the germline V gene (reference sequence). Here the CDR3 DNA reads TGCGCCAGCAGTACTAGCGGGAGCTCCTACAATGAGCAGTTCTTC. This encodes CASSTSGSSYNEQFF.

The CDR3: CASSKAPNQSYEQYF. CDR3 nucleotides: TGTGCCAGCAGCAAGGCCCCCAATCAGTCATACGAGCAGTACTTC. The genes are TRBV21-1 and TRBJ2-7; TRBD1, the table's D call, was not compared with the DNA. TRBV21-1 represents a pseudogene. The CDR3 is 15 residues long.

A remark on this clone: At one boundary the junction diverges from the germline segment, which might be a read error. The chain links TRBV7-7 to TRBJ2-2, with a weak D call TRBD1 (6 bases). The CDR3 has 13 amino acids. Germline values: CDR1 SSHAT, CDR2 FNYEAQ (reference sequence). CDR3 amino acids: CASSPTGPGELFF. CDR3 nucleotide sequence: TGTGCTAGCAGCCCGACAGGCCCCGGGGAGCTGTTTTTT.

The V call is TRBV4-3, the J call TRBJ2-2; possible D gene TRBD1, 7 bases. CDR3 size: 16 residues. V lost 0 bases, J lost 4 bases, and 12 bases lay in between. Germline CDR1 and CDR2: LGHNA and YSLEER. CDR3 sequence (DNA): TGCGCCAGCAGCCAAGATCGCCAGGGGGGCACCGGGGAGCTGTTTTTT. Encoded protein: CASSQDRQGGTGELFF.

The chain links TRBV19 to TRBJ1-1; 8 nucleotides agree with TRBD1. The CDR3 sequence is 12 residues long. The germline V gene encodes CDR1 LNHDA and CDR2 SQIVND (reference sequence). The junction had 8 bases not matched to a gene; V was cut back by 8 bases and J by 9 bases. CDR3 bases: TGTGCCAGTCGGAATGACAGGGGCCAAGCTTTCTTT. This translates into CASRNDRGQAFF.

The CDR3: CASSPQGGGRPQHF. The CDR3 DNA sequence: TGTGCCAGCAGTCCCCAAGGGGGGGGAAGGCCCCAGCATTTT. The rearrangement links TRBV27 to TRBJ1-5; a weak D match, TRBD1 (6 bases). This CDR3 spans 14 amino acids. The V gene lost 5 bases and the J gene lost 9 bases, with 17 bases spanning the gap. Per the germline V gene, CDR1 is MNHEY and CDR2 is SMNVEV (reference sequence).

This clone showed up just once. V usage is TRBV11-3 and J usage is TRBJ2-7, with 7 bases identical to TRBD1. The CDR3 consists of 15 residues. The trim removed 3 bases at V and 2 bases at J, leaving 7 bases unmatched. Germline V gives CDR1 SGHNT, CDR2 YENEEA. The CDR3: CASSFEAQGTYEQYF. Here the CDR3 DNA reads TGTGCCAGCAGCTTTGAAGCACAGGGGACCTACGAGCAGTACTTC.

This sequence joins TRBV7-8 and TRBJ2-7, with TRBD1 matching 7 bases. Trimming cost V 5 bases and J 0 bases; bases outside gene matches: 10. This CDR3 region has 16 residues. The germline V gene encodes CDR1 SGHVS and CDR2 FQNEAQ. CDR3 in amino acids: CASSPLTAGGSYEQYF. The CDR3 DNA is TGTGCCAGCAGCCCATTGACCGCAGGGGGCTCCTACGAGCAGTACTTC.

This chain uses TRBV11-3 with TRBJ2-3; D unresolved. Germline V gives CDR1 SGHNT, CDR2 YENEEA. This CDR3 spans 14 amino acids. V was cut by 2 bases and J by 2 bases, with 8 bases left in between. CDR3 residues: CASSLTGSTDTQYF. In DNA form, the CDR3 reads TGTGCCAGCAGCTTAACCGGGTCCACAGATACGCAGTATTTT. The variable domain in full, completed from reference TRBV11-3 and TRBJ2-3, reads EAGVVQSPRYKIIEKKQPVAFWCNPISGHNTLYWYLQNLGQGPELLIRYENEEAVDDSQLPKDRFSAERLKGVDSTLKIQPAELGDSAVYLCASSLTGSTDTQYFGPGTRLTVL.

V is TRBV7-6 and J is TRBJ2-1; TRBD1 aligns across 7 bases. Germline V lookup: CDR1 SGHVS, CDR2 FNYEAQ. The CDR3 length is 15 residues. The ends lost 5 bases at V and 6 bases at J; junction bases unmatched: 10. The CDR3 loop is CASSPDRAPGNEQFF. CDR3 nucleotides: TGTGCCAGCAGCCCCGACAGGGCCCCCGGCAATGAGCAGTTCTTC.

The V gene is TRBV10-3, the J gene TRBJ2-5; possibly TRBD2 for D (6 bases). V was pared by 5 bases and J by 5 bases, with 18 bases between. There are 15 residues in the CDR3. The germline CDR1 and CDR2 sequences are ENHRY and SYGVKD. The CDR3 here is CAISPAPTGVETQYF. The DNA of the CDR3 is TGTGCCATCAGTCCGGCCCCCACGGGAGTGGAGACCCAGTACTTC.

V is TRBV10-3 and J is TRBJ2-1; 9 bases agree with TRBD2. This CDR3 region has 13 residues. The germline CDR1 and CDR2 sequences are ENHRY and SYGVKD. V lost 8 bases, J lost 8 bases, and 7 bases stayed unmatched. The chain's CDR3 is CAIGASGTDEQFF. The CDR3 nucleotides read TGTGCCATCGGGGCTAGCGGGACGGATGAGCAGTTCTTC.

This rearrangement joins TRBV18 to TRBJ2-7; TRBD2 matches at 12 bases. The germline V gene encodes CDR1 KGHSH and CDR2 LQKENI. CDR3 length: 15 residues. The V segment lost 3 bases and the J segment 5 bases; nucleotides outside the gene matches: 5. CDR3 protein: CASSPGLAGWDEQYF. CDR3 coding DNA: TGTGCCAGCTCACCCGGACTAGCGGGGTGGGACGAGCAGTACTTC.

In this sample, this clone turned up once. One end of the junction varies from germline; a read error may be responsible. The chain carries TRBV29-1 and TRBJ2-2; 7 bases are shared with TRBD1. Germline assignment: CDR1 SQVTM and CDR2 ANQGSEA. The CDR3 contains 12 residues. This CDR3 reads CSATGLTEELFF. The DNA of the CDR3 is TGCAGCGCGACAGGGCTAACCGAGGAGCTGTTTTTT.

The rearrangement uses TRBV9 and TRBJ2-7, with 9 bases matching TRBD2. Germline loops: CDR1 SGDLS, CDR2 YYNGEE. V lost 4 bases and J lost 1; bases outside the gene matches: 12. This CDR3 has 17 residues. DNA of the CDR3: TGTGCCAGCAGCAATCGTACGTGGACTAGCGCTTCCTACGAGCAGTACTTC. It specifies CASSNRTWTSASYEQYF.

The chain carries TRBV6-6 and TRBJ1-2; D call uncertain. The V gene lost 6 bases and the J gene lost 8 bases, with 10 bases spanning the gap. Germline V gene data show CDR1 as MNHNY and CDR2 as SVGAGI (reference sequence). The CDR3 is 11 amino acids. The CDR3 coding sequence is TGTGCCAGCAGGCACTCTGAGGGCTACACCTTC. Translating it yields CASRHSEGYTF.

The chain recombines TRBV5-6 with TRBJ2-1; 7 bases line up with TRBD2. Germline CDR1 is SGHDT and CDR2 is YYEEEE. After removal of 4 bases from V and 0 bases from J, the junction contained 4 bases not matched to a gene. The CDR3 length is 15 residues. The CDR3 DNA reads TGTGCCAGCAGCGGCACTAGCGTCTCCTACAATGAGCAGTTCTTC. It codes for CASSGTSVSYNEQFF.